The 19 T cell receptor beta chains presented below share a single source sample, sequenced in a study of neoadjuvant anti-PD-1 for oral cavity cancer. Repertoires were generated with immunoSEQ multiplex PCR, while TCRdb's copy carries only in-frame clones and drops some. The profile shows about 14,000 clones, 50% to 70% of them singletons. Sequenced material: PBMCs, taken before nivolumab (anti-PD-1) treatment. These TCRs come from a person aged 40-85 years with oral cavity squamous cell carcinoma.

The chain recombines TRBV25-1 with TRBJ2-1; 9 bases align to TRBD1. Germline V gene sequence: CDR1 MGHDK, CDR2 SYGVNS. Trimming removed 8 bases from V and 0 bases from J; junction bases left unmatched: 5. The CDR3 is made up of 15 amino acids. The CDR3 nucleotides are TGTGCCAGCGCGGGACAGGGAAGCTCCTACAATGAGCAGTTCTTC. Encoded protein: CASAGQGSSYNEQFF.

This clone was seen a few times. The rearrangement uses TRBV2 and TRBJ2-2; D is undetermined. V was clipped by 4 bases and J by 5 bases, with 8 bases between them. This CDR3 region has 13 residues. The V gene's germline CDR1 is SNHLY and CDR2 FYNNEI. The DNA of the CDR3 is TGTGCCAGCAGTGTGACCATGACCGGGGAGCTGTTTTTT. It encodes CASSVTMTGELFF.

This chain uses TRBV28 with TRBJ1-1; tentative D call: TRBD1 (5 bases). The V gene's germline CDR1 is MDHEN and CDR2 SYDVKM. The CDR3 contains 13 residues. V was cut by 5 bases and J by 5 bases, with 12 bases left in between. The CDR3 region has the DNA TGTGCCAGCAGTCTCGGGGGGTCGACTGAAGCTTTCTTT. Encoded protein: CASSLGGSTEAFF.

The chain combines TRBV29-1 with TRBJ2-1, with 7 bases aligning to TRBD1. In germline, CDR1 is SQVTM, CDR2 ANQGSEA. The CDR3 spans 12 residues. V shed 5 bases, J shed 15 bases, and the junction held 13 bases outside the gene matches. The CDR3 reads CSVPHRDSLRFF. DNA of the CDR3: TGCAGCGTTCCCCACCGGGACAGCCTCCGGTTCTTC.

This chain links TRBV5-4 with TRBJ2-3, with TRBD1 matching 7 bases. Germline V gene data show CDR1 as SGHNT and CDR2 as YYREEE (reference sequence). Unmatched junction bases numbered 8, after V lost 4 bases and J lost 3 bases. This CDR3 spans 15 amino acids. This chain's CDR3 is CASSPGDRQTDTQYF. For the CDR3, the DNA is TGTGCCAGCAGCCCCGGGGACAGACAGACAGATACGCAGTATTTT. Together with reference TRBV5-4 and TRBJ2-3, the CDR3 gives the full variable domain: ETGVTQSPTHLIKTRGQQVTLRCSSQSGHNTVSWYQQALGQGPQFIFQYYREEENGRGNFPPRFSGLQFPNYSSELNVNALELDDSALYLCASSPGDRQTDTQYFGPGTRLTVL.

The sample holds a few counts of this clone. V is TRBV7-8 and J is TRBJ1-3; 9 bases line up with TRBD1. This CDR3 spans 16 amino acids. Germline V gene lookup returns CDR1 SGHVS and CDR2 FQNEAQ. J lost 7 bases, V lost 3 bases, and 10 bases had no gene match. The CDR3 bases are TGTGCCAGCAGCTTGAACCGGGACAGGGAATATAACACCATATATTTT. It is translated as CASSLNRDREYNTIYF.

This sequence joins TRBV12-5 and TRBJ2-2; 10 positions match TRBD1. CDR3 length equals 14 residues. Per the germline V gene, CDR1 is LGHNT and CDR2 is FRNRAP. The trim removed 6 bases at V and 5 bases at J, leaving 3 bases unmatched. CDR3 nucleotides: TGTGCTAGTGGCGCGGGACAGGGGACCGGGGAGCTGTTTTTT. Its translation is CASGAGQGTGELFF.

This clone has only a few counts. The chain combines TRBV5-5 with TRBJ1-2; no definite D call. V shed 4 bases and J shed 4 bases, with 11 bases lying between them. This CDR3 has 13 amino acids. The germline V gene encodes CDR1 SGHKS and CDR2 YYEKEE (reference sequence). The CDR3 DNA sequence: TGTGCCAGCAGCCCTGACTCCCTCTATGGCTACACCTTC. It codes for CASSPDSLYGYTF. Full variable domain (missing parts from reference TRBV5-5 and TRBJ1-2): DAGVTQSPTHLIKTRGQQVTLRCSPISGHKSVSWYQQVLGQGPQFIFQYYEKEERGRGNFPDRFSARQFPNYSSELNVNALLLGDSALYLCASSPDSLYGYTFGSGTRLTVV.

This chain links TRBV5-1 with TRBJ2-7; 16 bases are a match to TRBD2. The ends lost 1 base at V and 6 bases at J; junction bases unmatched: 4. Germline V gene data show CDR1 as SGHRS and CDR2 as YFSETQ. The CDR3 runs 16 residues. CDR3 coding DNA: TGCGCCAGCAGCTTGCAGGGACTAGCGGGAGGGGGCGAGCAGTACTTC. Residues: CASSLQGLAGGGEQYF.

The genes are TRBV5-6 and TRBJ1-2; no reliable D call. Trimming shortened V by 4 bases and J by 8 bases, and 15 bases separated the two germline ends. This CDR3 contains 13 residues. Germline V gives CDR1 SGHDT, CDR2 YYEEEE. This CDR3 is CASSPDGGRGYTF. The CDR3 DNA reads TGTGCCAGCAGCCCGGACGGAGGTAGGGGCTACACCTTC. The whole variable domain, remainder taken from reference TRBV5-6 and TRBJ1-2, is DAGVTQSPTHLIKTRGQQVTLRCSPKSGHDTVSWYQQALGQGPQFIFQYYEEEERQRGNFPDRFSGHQFPNYSSELNVNALLLGDSALYLCASSPDGGRGYTFGSGTRLTVV.

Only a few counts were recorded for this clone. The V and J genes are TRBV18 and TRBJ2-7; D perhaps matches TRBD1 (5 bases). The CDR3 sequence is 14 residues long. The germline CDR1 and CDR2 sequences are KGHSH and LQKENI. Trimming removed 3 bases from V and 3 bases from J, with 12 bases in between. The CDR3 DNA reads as TGTGCCAGCTCACCGATCTCAGGGTTCTACGAGCAGTACTTC. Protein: CASSPISGFYEQYF. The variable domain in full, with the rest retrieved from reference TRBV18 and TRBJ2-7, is NAGVMQNPRHLVRRRGQEARLRCSPMKGHSHVYWYRQLPEEGLKFMVYLQKENIIDESGMPKERFSAEFPKEGPSILRIQQVVRGDSAAYFCASSPISGFYEQYFGPGTRLTVT.

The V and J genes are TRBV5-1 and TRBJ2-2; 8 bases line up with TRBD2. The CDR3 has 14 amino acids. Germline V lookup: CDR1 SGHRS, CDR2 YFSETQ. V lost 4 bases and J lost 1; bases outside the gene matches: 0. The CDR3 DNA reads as TGCGCCAGCAGCCTAGCGGGGAACACCGGGGAGCTGTTTTTT. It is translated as CASSLAGNTGELFF.

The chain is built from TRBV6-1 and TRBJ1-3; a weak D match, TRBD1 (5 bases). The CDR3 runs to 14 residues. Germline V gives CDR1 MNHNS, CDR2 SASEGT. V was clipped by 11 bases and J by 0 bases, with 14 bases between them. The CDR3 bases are TGTGCCGGGGGAGGAGTTACCTCTGGAAACACCATATATTTT. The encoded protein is CAGGGVTSGNTIYF.

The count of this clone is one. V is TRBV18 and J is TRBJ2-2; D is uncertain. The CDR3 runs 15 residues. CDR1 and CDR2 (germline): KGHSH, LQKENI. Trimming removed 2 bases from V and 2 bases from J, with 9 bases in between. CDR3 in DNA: TGTGCCAGCTCACCATCACGGCATAACACCGGGGAGCTGTTTTTT. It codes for CASSPSRHNTGELFF.

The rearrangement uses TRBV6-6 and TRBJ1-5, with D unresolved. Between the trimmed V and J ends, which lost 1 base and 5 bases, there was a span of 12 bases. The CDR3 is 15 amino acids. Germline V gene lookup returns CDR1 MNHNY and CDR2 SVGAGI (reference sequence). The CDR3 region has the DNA TGTGCCAGCAGTTACTACGGGGTTCAGGATCAGCCCCAGCATTTT. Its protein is CASSYYGVQDQPQHF.

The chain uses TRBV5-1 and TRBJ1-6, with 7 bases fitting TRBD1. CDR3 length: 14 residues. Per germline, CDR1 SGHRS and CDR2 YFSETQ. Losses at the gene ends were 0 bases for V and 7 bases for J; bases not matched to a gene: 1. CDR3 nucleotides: TGCGCCAGCAGCTTGGGACAGGGAAATTCACCCCTCCACTTT. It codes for CASSLGQGNSPLHF. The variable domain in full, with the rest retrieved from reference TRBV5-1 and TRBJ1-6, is KAGVTQTPRYLIKTRGQQVTLSCSPISGHRSVSWYQQTPGQGLQFLFEYFSETQRNKGNFPGRFSGRQFSNSRSEMNVSTLELGDSALYLCASSLGQGNSPLHFGNGTRLTVT.

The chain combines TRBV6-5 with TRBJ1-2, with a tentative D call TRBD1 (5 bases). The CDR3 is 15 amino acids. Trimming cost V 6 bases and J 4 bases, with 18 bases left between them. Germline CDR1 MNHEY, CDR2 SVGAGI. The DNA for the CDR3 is TGTGCCAGCAGATCCAGACAGACCTCCCCCTATGGCTACACCTTC. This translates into CASRSRQTSPYGYTF.

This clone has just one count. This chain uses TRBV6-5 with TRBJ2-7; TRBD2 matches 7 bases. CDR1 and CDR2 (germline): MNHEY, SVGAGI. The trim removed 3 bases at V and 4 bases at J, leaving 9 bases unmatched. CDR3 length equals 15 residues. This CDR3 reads CASSYGDGGGYEQYF. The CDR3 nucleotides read TGTGCCAGCAGTTATGGGGATGGGGGGGGATACGAGCAGTACTTC.

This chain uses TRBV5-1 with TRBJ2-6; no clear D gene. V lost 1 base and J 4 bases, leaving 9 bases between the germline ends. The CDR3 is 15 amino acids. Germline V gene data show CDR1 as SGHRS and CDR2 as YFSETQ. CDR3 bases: TGCGCCAGCAGCTTGAGAACCCAGGGGGCCAACGTCCTGACTTTC. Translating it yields CASSLRTQGANVLTF.